This is a list of T cell receptor beta chains from one sample in a study of regulatory T cells in long-lasting Graves disease. MiXCR was run by TCRdb on the multiplex PCR reads, yielding one entry per CDR3 protein. The sample lists about 350,000 distinct CDR3 sequences; around 16% were seen once. The same sample was also used in a study of T cells in Graves' hyperthyroidism and ophthalmopathy.

The sample was peripheral blood mononuclear cells (PBMCs), taken at new diagnosis, from a patient treated with antithyroid drugs. The source of these receptors is a woman younger than 30 with Graves disease. Each CDR3 is given with its conserved first and last residue. The order of the fields is clone size, J gene, V gene, D gene, CDR3 DNA, CDR3 protein. D genes are given only for firm matches. A clone size is listed for some rows: how often the clone was seen (once, few, many), or a class if it is expanded.

many | TRBJ1-1 | TRBV20-1 | - | TGCAGTGCTAGTCGGGGCCCCCCGGGCACTGAAGCTTTCTTT | CSASRGPPGTEAFF
- | TRBJ2-1 | TRBV20-1 | TRBD1 | TGCAGTGCTAGATCCGGGACAGGTCCCGCCAATGAGCAGTTCTTC | CSARSGTGPANEQFF
many | TRBJ2-5 | TRBV18 | TRBD2 | TGTGCCAGCTCACCGCTCGGACTAGCGGGAGGGCCACGGGAGACCCAGTACTTC | CASSPLGLAGGPRETQYF
many | TRBJ1-1 | TRBV7-3 | TRBD1 | TGTGCCAGCAGCTCGACCCCGGGACAGATGAACACTGAAGCTTTCTTT | CASSSTPGQMNTEAFF
many | TRBJ2-7 | TRBV6-1 | - | TGTGCCAGCAGTCCCCAGACAGTTTCGTTGTACGAGCAGTACTTC | CASSPQTVSLYEQYF
few | TRBJ1-3 | TRBV15 | - | TGTGCCACCAGCAGAACGGGGGGCTCTGGAAACACCATATATTTT | CATSRTGGSGNTIYF
many | TRBJ2-5 | TRBV28 | - | TGTGCCAGCAGCTCCCGCGGATGGGGGAGGGAGACCCAGTACTTC | CASSSRGWGRETQYF
many | TRBJ2-7 | TRBV15 | - | TGTGCCACCAGCAGTTACGGGGGCCTCTACGAGCAGTACTTC | CATSSYGGLYEQYF
- | TRBJ2-7 | TRBV9 | - | TGTGCCAGCAGCGTAGAAGTGGAATGGGGCGAGCAGTACTTC | CASSVEVEWGEQYF
many | TRBJ2-2 | TRBV3-1 | - | TGTGCCAGCAGCCAAGTCCTGGCATCCACCGGGGAGCTGTTTTTT | CASSQVLASTGELFF
few | TRBJ1-6 | TRBV28 | - | TGTGCCAGCAGTTTGTTGGATTCAGAGAATTCACCCCTCCACTTT | CASSLLDSENSPLHF
many | TRBJ1-5 | TRBV30 | - | TGTGCCTGGAGTGTACAGGGTGGGAAGCAGCCCCAGCATTTT | CAWSVQGGKQPQHF
many | TRBJ2-1 | TRBV7-9 | - | TGTGCCAGCAGCTCCCAGGGGTCTGAGCAGTTCTTC | CASSSQGSEQFF
many | TRBJ2-7 | TRBV28 | TRBD2 | TGTGCCAGCATAGGCGGGAGGGCCGGGCAGTACTTC | CASIGGRAGQYF
many | TRBJ2-1 | TRBV6-1 | - | TGTGCCAGCAGTGAAACCTTTGGGCTTTACAATGAGCAGTTCTTC | CASSETFGLYNEQFF
- | TRBJ2-2 | TRBV10-3 | TRBD2 | TGTGCCATCAGCGGGACTAGCGCGGGCGGGGAGCTGTTTTTT | CAISGTSAGGELFF
many | TRBJ2-3 | TRBV12-3/TRBV12-4 | - | TGTGCCAGCAGTTCCCGGGACACCTCGCAGTATTTT | CASSSRDTSQYF
many | TRBJ2-3 | TRBV3-1 | - | TGTGCCAGCAGCCGACCCGGGGGCCCAGATACGCAGTATTTT | CASSRPGGPDTQYF
- | TRBJ2-2 | TRBV29-1 | - | TGCAGCGTTAGAACAGGCCCCTGGACCGGGGAGCTGTTTTTT | CSVRTGPWTGELFF
many | TRBJ1-1 | TRBV3-1 | - | TGTGCCAGCAGCCGGATCGGGGGTGAAGCTTTCTTT | CASSRIGGEAFF
- | TRBJ2-3 | TRBV2 | - | TGTGCCAGCAGTGAATCCTCTTGGGCTAGCCCCACAGATACGCAGTATTTT | CASSESSWASPTDTQYF
many | TRBJ2-3 | TRBV2 | TRBD2 | TGTGCCAGCAGTCCGGGACTATCCCGCACAGATACGCAGTATTTT | CASSPGLSRTDTQYF
- | TRBJ1-2 | TRBV29-1 | - | TGCAGCGTTGACAAGGGGGGCCAGGGAGGTGGCTACACCTTC | CSVDKGGQGGGYTF
- | TRBJ2-6 | TRBV28 | - | TGTGCCAGCAGTACCTCAGGGGCTGGGGCCAACGTCCTGACTTTC | CASSTSGAGANVLTF
few | TRBJ2-1 | TRBV6-1 | - | TGTGCCAGCAGACTCCTAGCGTATGCCTACAATGAGCAGTTCTTC | CASRLLAYAYNEQFF
many | TRBJ2-1 | TRBV11-3 | - | TGTGCCAGCAGCCCCGGGGGTCCGACCTACAATGAGCAGTTCTTC | CASSPGGPTYNEQFF
many | TRBJ2-7 | TRBV6-1 | TRBD2 | TGTGCCAGCAGTCCCAACCGAGGACTAGCGGGGCCCGGCGAGCAGTACTTC | CASSPNRGLAGPGEQYF
few | TRBJ1-5 | TRBV20-1 | TRBD1 | TGCAGTGCTAGCGGGACAGGGGTGTATAGCAATCAGCCCCAGCATTTT | CSASGTGVYSNQPQHF
many | TRBJ2-3 | TRBV5-1 | - | TGCGCCAGCAGCTTGGGGGACTTCCAAGATACGCAGTATTTT | CASSLGDFQDTQYF